This T cell receptor beta chain emerged from a study of T cell repertoires in cytomegalovirus infection. Study outcomes and limitations: Clonotype analysis showed dominance of the ex vivo response by HLA-C-restricted CMV-specific TCR beta clonotypes.

V was cut by 4 bases and J by 5 bases, with 20 bases left in between. CDR3 size: 16 residues. Germline lookup yields CDR1 SGHVS and CDR2 FNYEAQ. In the case of this clonotype: Its specificity is unknown.

TCRdb re-called the reads through MiXCR, storing one row per CDR3 protein. The sample gives roughly 180,000 distinct CDR3 sequences, 28% of which show up once; about 28% is in the top ten. The clonotype originates from a human donor in good health (CMV status not recorded). Some clones in this sample may be carry-over from other donors' samples. The chain recombines TRBV7-6 with TRBJ2-5; D may correspond to TRBD1 or TRBD2 (6 bases each). Sequenced sample: PBMCs. In DNA, the CDR3 is TGTGCCAGCAGCTCCACGTTACCGGGGGCGGGGGAGACCCAGTACTTC. It codes for CASSSTLPGAGETQYF.